The subject of this entry is one TCR beta chain. Original methodology: Estimation of nucleated cell counts relied on the amplification of reference gene primers. Sequenced by immunoSEQ multiplex PCR; TCRdb stores in-frame clones only, minus some. V and J calls and clone size are copied from that table; D and trimming were computed from the DNA. The sample yields 120,000 or so clones, around two thirds seen once. This entry belongs to a study of blood T cell repertoires in COVID-19. Study overall: Collection of acute and convalescent COVID-19 samples took place in the United States, Italy and Spain. Sources were T cells, B-cell-depleted T cells, or PBMCs; the material itself was cDNA or gDNA.

The CDR3 contains 15 residues. The ends were cut back, 4 bases at V and 6 bases at J, with 18 bases in the middle. The germline CDR1 and CDR2 sequences are LNHNV and YYDKDF (reference sequence). The chain couples TRBV15 to TRBJ1-2; D is undetermined. The receptor was isolated from a woman in her seventies with acute or convalescent COVID-19. The source material was peripheral blood. Here the CDR3 DNA reads TGTGCCACCAGCATCCCGGAGAGGAGGATAAATGGCTACACCTTC. It yields the protein CATSIPERRINGYTF.